One sample yielded the 22 T cell receptor delta chains listed below, sequenced in a study of gamma delta lymphoproliferative disorders and STAT genes. Sequencing used genomic DNA taken from PBMCs of patients and controls. TCRdb re-called the multiplex PCR reads with CATT. Among over a thousand delta-chain clones, around 2% were seen once, and the ten largest hold approximately 89%. The sequenced sample consisted of blood. Receptors were obtained from a human donor in good health.

In regard to this clone: For this DNA, TCRdb reports the protein of a much larger clone, which diverges at residue 5, most likely from a read error; the protein presented here is translated directly from the DNA. The rearrangement uses TRDV1 and TRDJ1, with D possibly TRDD3 on 7 matching bases. Germline V CDR1 and CDR2: TSWWSYY, QGS. V lost 5 bases, J lost 0 bases, and 40 bases lay in between. The length of the CDR3 is 24 residues. The CDR3, as DNA: TGTGCTCTTGGGAAAATCCCACTCCTACTAGTGGGGGACCGCCGGGGTCTTAACACCGATAAACTCATCTTT. Its translation: CALGKIPLLLVGDRRGLNTDKLIF.

Sample share makes this clone medium-sized. Given a far larger clone just one base away, this is likely a sequencing read error. Other DNA sequences in this sample translate to the same CDR3. The chain joins TRDV1 to TRDJ1; D might be TRDD3 (6 bases). The CDR3 consists of 15 residues. Germline V gene lookup returns CDR1 TSWWSYY and CDR2 QGS. CDR3 sequence: CALVQYWVPGSKLIF. The CDR3 coding sequence is TGTGCCCTAGTACAGTACTGGGTCCCCGGGTCTAAACTCATCTTT.

This clone has more than one count but fewer than ten. The protein recorded in TCRdb matches a much larger clone and deviates from this DNA's translation at residue 4, suggesting a read error; the protein here is obtained by translating the DNA. Other nucleotide sequences in the sample specify the same CDR3. This sequence joins TRDV2 and TRDJ1; 8 nucleotides agree with TRDD3. V trimming: 6 bases; J trimming: 1 base; junction bases outside the gene matches: 21. CDR3 size: 19 residues. Looked up from germline, CDR1 is GEAIGNYY and CDR2 is EKD. CDR3 protein: CACNKIPLGDRKPTDKLIF. The CDR3 DNA sequence: TGTGCCTGTAACAAGATTCCCTTGGGGGATCGAAAACCCACCGATAAACTCATCTTT.

This clone has just a few counts. The mismatch at residue 8 between this DNA's translation and the TCRdb protein of a much larger clone likely reflects a read error; the protein shown is translated from the DNA. The V gene is TRDV1, the J gene TRDJ1, with 13 bases fitting TRDD3. The germline V gene has CDR1 TSWWSYY and CDR2 QGS. The CDR3 consists of 21 residues. The V gene end was trimmed by 2 bases and the J gene end by 0 bases; junction bases not matched to a gene: 15. This chain's CDR3 is CALGEVPCPYWGIRYTDKLIF. The CDR3 DNA sequence: TGTGCTCTTGGGGAAGTTCCCTGCCCTTACTGGGGGATACGGTACACCGATAAACTCATCTTT.

A note on this clone: A read error likely explains why the TCRdb protein, taken from a much larger clone, differs from this DNA's translation at residue 13; the protein shown is translated from the DNA. The V and J genes are TRDV1 and TRDJ1; D ambiguous. Between the trimmed V and J ends, which lost 0 bases and 4 bases, there was a span of 21 bases. Germline CDR1 reads TSWWSYY; CDR2 reads QGS. CDR3 length: 18 amino acids. The CDR3 reads CALGELVFSYPHIDKLIF. CDR3 coding DNA: TGTGCTCTTGGGGAACTAGTATTCTCGTACCCCCACATCGATAAACTCATCTTT.

This clone was detected a few times. The mismatch at residue 12 between this DNA's translation and the TCRdb protein of a much larger clone likely reflects a read error; the protein shown is translated from the DNA. This sequence joins TRDV1 and TRDJ1; D might be TRDD3 (5 bases). CDR3 length equals 19 residues. The V gene lost 6 bases and the J gene lost 0 bases, with 26 bases spanning the gap. Looked up from germline, CDR1 is TSWWSYY and CDR2 is QGS. CDR3 nucleotides: TGTGCTCTTGGTGTTCGTTGGCGGATTGGGATCCCACACACCGATAAACTCATCTTT. Its translation is CALGVRWRIGIPHTDKLIF.

This clone turned up a few times. TCRdb's protein, taken from a much larger clone, differs from this DNA's translation at residue 9, likely owing to a read error; the protein displayed comes from the DNA. The chain couples TRDV2 to TRDJ1, with TRDD3 matching over 8 bases. CDR1 is GEAIGNYY and CDR2 is EKD in the germline V gene. Trimming cost V 0 bases and J 2 bases; bases outside gene matches: 7. CDR3 length: 16 residues. CDR3 sequence (DNA): TGTGCCTGTGACACCGTGGGGGATTCGAGGACCGATAAACTCATCTTT. Its protein is CACDTVGDSRTDKLIF.

This clone was picked up a small number of times. A read error is the likely source, as a far larger clone sits one nucleotide away. Distinct nucleotide sequences in the sample also encode this CDR3. This rearrangement joins TRDV1 to TRDJ1, with 10 bases identical to TRDD3. Germline CDR1 and CDR2: TSWWSYY and QGS. The CDR3 length is 17 residues. As DNA, the CDR3 is TGTGCCCTTGGGGAGTCCCCTACTGGGGGATACACCGATAAACTCATCTTT. It encodes CALGESPTGGYTDKLIF.

Notes on this clone: The amino acid sequence in TCRdb belongs to a much larger clone and departs from this DNA's translation at residue 9, likely a sequencing read error; the sequence shown is translated from the DNA. The chain is built from TRDV1 and TRDJ1, with a possible D match to TRDD3 (6 bases). Germline lookup yields CDR1 TSWWSYY and CDR2 QGS. The CDR3 has 18 amino acids. Trimming cost V 4 bases and J 6 bases, with 27 bases left between them. This CDR3 is CALGVKRVPRPGEYKLIF. CDR3 in DNA: TGTGCTCTTGGGGTTAAACGGGTCCCAAGGCCGGGGGAGTATAAACTCATCTTT.

This clone qualifies as large. Other DNA sequences in the sample encode the same CDR3. The chain combines TRDV3 with TRDJ1; TRDD3 agrees at 7 bases. CDR3 length: 16 amino acids. V lost 2 bases and J lost 2; bases outside the gene matches: 14. Germline loops: CDR1 TVYSNPD, CDR2 GDNSRS (reference sequence). CDR3 loop: CAFPGWGSEPTDKLIF. CDR3 coding DNA: TGTGCCTTTCCTGGCTGGGGGTCCGAGCCTACCGATAAACTCATCTTT.

In regard to this clone: A read error is the likely source, as a far larger clone sits one nucleotide away. At the DNA level, this CDR3 is encoded by other sequences in the same sample as well. The CDR3, as DNA: TGTGCTCTTGGGAACCCCGTGGTGGGGGATCATACCGATAAACTCATCTTT. It specifies CALGNPVVGDHTDKLIF. The chain uses TRDV1 and TRDJ1; 8 bases line up with TRDD3. The CDR3 covers 17 residues. CDR1 TSWWSYY and CDR2 QGS come from the germline V gene. Unmatched junction bases numbered 13, after V lost 5 bases and J lost 2 bases.

This clone has just a few counts. TCRdb pairs this DNA with a much larger clone's protein that differs at residue 18, likely a read error; the protein shown was translated from the DNA. V is TRDV1 and J is TRDJ1; D not resolved. Germline V gene lookup returns CDR1 TSWWSYY and CDR2 QGS. CDR3 length: 21 residues. The CDR3 DNA sequence: TGTGCTCTTGGGGAAGGTCCCCTTTATCGACCCGTACACCCGAAGTTCGATGAACTCATCTTT. This sequence encodes CALGEGPLYRPVHPKFDELIF.

This clone ranks as large (0.1 to 1%). Other DNA sequences of this sample code for an identical CDR3. The chain recombines TRDV1 with TRDJ1, with D perhaps matching TRDD2 (8 bases). Germline V gene sequence: CDR1 TSWWSYY, CDR2 QGS. V lost 2 bases and J 0 bases, leaving 28 bases between the germline ends. This CDR3 has 21 amino acids. CDR3 protein: CALGEYGLPTETLGDTDKLIF. CDR3 sequence (DNA): TGTGCTCTTGGGGAATATGGTCTTCCTACAGAAACGCTGGGGGACACCGATAAACTCATCTTT.

For this clone: TCRdb assigns this DNA the protein of a much larger clone, which departs from its translation at residue 20; this likely reflects a read error, and the protein shown comes from translating the DNA. The rearrangement joins TRDV3 to TRDJ3; D possibly uses TRDD2 or TRDD3 (9 bases each). There are 22 residues in the CDR3. Germline lookup yields CDR1 TVYSNPD and CDR2 GDNSRS (reference sequence). The DNA of the CDR3 is TGTGCCTTGGGCCCCTTCCTACGTAAGCGTATCTGGGGGATCTGGGACACCCGACAGACGTTTTTC. Its translation is CALGPFLRKRIWGIWDTRQTFF.

The CDR3 loop is CACDTITGGQENKLIF. CDR3 nucleotides: TGTGCCTGTGACACTATTACTGGGGGCCAAGAGAATAAACTCATCTTT. The V call is TRDV2, the J call TRDJ1; 8 bases are shared with TRDD3. The CDR3 is made up of 16 amino acids. V gave up 1 base and J gave up 6 bases; unmatched junction bases: 12. Germline CDR1 reads GEAIGNYY; CDR2 reads EKD.

On this clone itself: TCRdb's listed protein matches a much larger clone and diverges from this DNA's translation at residue 4, likely through a read error; the protein shown comes from the DNA. The chain carries TRDV1 and TRDJ1, with D possibly matching TRDD3 (6 bases). Per the germline V gene, CDR1 is TSWWSYY and CDR2 is QGS. The CDR3 runs 15 residues. Trimming left V 9 bases short and J 7 bases short, with 24 bases between. The CDR3 region has the DNA TGTGCTCTAGAACAGTACTGGGTCCCCGGGTCTAAACTCATCTTT. This sequence encodes CALEQYWVPGSKLIF.

As concerns this clone: The likely explanation is a read error, given a far larger clone one base away. The same CDR3 arises from other DNA sequences in this sample as well. V gene TRDV1 combines with J gene TRDJ1; no definite D call. The CDR3 is 21 residues long. V was clipped by 2 bases and J by 4 bases, with 32 bases between them. Germline CDR1 TSWWSYY, CDR2 QGS. CDR3 bases: TGTGCTCTTGGGGAAGGTCCCCTTTATCGGCCCGTACACCCGAAGTTCGATAAACTCATCTTT. It encodes CALGEGPLYRPVHPKFDKLIF.

On this clone itself: A far larger clone is one nucleotide away, so this likely arose from a read error. The same CDR3 is also encoded by other DNA sequences in this sample. The chain has TRDV1 and TRDJ1, with D perhaps being TRDD2 or TRDD3 (8 bases each). This CDR3 has 21 residues. The germline V gene encodes CDR1 TSWWSYY and CDR2 QGS. V was pared by 2 bases and J by 0 bases, with 28 bases between. The CDR3 DNA sequence: TGTGCTCTTGGGGAATATGGTCTTCCTACAGAAACACTGGGGGACACCGATAAACTCATCTTT. Residues: CALGEYGLPTETLGDTDKLIF.

As concerns this clone: A far bigger clonotype differs at one base, so this is likely a read error. Other DNA sequences in the same sample also yield this CDR3. This chain connects TRDV3 to TRDJ3; D possibly uses TRDD2 or TRDD3 (9 bases each). CDR3 length: 22 amino acids. V was trimmed by 3 bases and J by 4 bases, leaving 34 bases between them. Germline-derived CDR1 and CDR2 are TVYSNPD and GDNSRS (reference sequence). CDR3 DNA: TGTGCCTTGGGCCCCTTCCTACGTAAGCGTATCTGGGGGATTTGGGACACCCGACAGATGTTTTTC. This encodes CALGPFLRKRIWGIWDTRQMFF. Variable domain in full (rest from reference TRDV3 and TRDJ3): CDKVTQSSPDQTVASGSEVVLLCTYDTVYSNPDLFWYRIRPDYSFQFVFYGDNSRSEGADFTQGRFSVKHILTQKAFHLVISPVRTEDSATYYCALGPFLRKRIWGIWDTRQMFFGTGIKLFVEP.

Remarks on this clone: It differs at one base from a far larger clone, so likely a read error. V usage is TRDV1 and J usage is TRDJ1, with 8 bases aligning to TRDD3. With V trimmed by 0 bases and J by 3 bases, 27 bases remained unmatched. This CDR3 has 23 residues. CDR1 is TSWWSYY and CDR2 is QGS in the germline V gene. CDR3 region: CALGELADPTGNGGSSYADKLIF. Here the CDR3 DNA reads TGTGCTCTTGGGGAACTAGCGGACCCTACGGGCAATGGGGGATCCTCGTACGCCGATAAACTCATCTTT.

This clone was detected only a few times. TCRdb's listed protein matches a much larger clone and diverges from this DNA's translation at residue 10, likely through a read error; the protein shown comes from the DNA. The chain uses TRDV1 and TRDJ1, with D perhaps TRDD3 (6 bases). CDR1 and CDR2 from the germline V gene are TSWWSYY and QGS. The CDR3 contains 18 residues. The V end lost 4 bases, the J end lost 6 bases, and 27 bases lay between the germline ends. The CDR3 loop reads CALGVKRVLGPGEYKLIF. CDR3 DNA sequence: TGTGCTCTTGGGGTTAAACGGGTCCTAGGGCCGGGGGAGTATAAACTCATCTTT.

This clone was picked up a small number of times. A read error likely explains why the TCRdb protein, taken from a much larger clone, differs from this DNA's translation at residue 18; the protein shown is translated from the DNA. The chain couples TRDV1 to TRDJ1; D is possibly TRDD3 (5 bases). The CDR3 contains 20 residues. Germline assignment: CDR1 TSWWSYY and CDR2 QGS. CDR3 nucleotides: TGTGCTCTTGGGGAAAGGCTCGGGGGGCCCTCGGGGCCTTACACCGATAAACCCATCTTT. Translated: CALGERLGGPSGPYTDKPIF.